The next 6 T cell receptor beta chains were all read from a single sample in a study of identical twins (TCRdb year 2016). Library generation was performed with 5' RACE. Sequencing relied on an Illumina HiSeq 2000. TCRdb cleaned the public reads at Q25 with fastp, built clones with MiXCR and kept in-frame beta chains. When rows share a CDR3 protein, they turn into one entry using the most common DNA and genes. The sample contains about 900,000 distinct CDR3 sequences, over 9% of them found a single time. The ten largest clones add up to around 1.5% of the sample. These data also formed part of another study, on yellow fever vaccine responses in identical twins.

The sample was PBMCs. Source of these receptors: a woman younger than 30 in good health.

This clonotype has a count of ten or more. This sequence joins TRBV12-3 or TRBV12-4 and TRBJ2-7; the D gene is possibly TRBD1 (6 bases). This CDR3 is built from 13 residues. V was pared by 8 bases and J by 2 bases, with 13 bases between. CDR3: CASSPGATYEQYF. In nucleotides, the CDR3 is TGTGCCAGCTCCCCAGGGGCGACCTACGAGCAGTACTTC.

The V and J genes are TRBV7-9 and TRBJ2-2; D unclear. Trimming took 7 bases from V and 4 from J, leaving 13 bases between them. This CDR3 is 14 amino acids long. Germline V gene data show CDR1 as SEHNR and CDR2 as FQNEAQ (reference sequence). CDR3 nucleotides: TGTGCCAGCAAGGTTCGGTCGGGCACCGGGGAGCTGTTTTTT. The encoded protein is CASKVRSGTGELFF.

This clonotype appeared a few times. This rearrangement joins TRBV11-1 to TRBJ2-2; 7 bases match TRBD2. The CDR3 is 15 amino acids. CDR1 is SGHAT and CDR2 is FQDESV in the germline V gene (reference sequence). V shed 4 bases, J shed 5 bases, and the junction held 7 bases outside the gene matches. The CDR3 protein is CASSSRTSWTGELFF. For the CDR3, the DNA is TGTGCCAGCAGCTCCAGGACTAGTTGGACCGGGGAGCTGTTTTTT.

This clonotype was counted between two and nine times. The chain couples TRBV20-1 to TRBJ2-3, with TRBD2 as a possible D gene (7 bases). Germline CDR1 is DFQATT and CDR2 is SNEGSKA (reference sequence). CDR3 length: 16 residues. V was cut by 0 bases and J by 4 bases, with 17 bases left in between. This chain's CDR3 is CSARDHFAGAADTQYF. The CDR3 coding sequence is TGCAGTGCTAGAGATCACTTCGCGGGGGCCGCAGATACGCAGTATTTT.

The V gene is TRBV12-3 or TRBV12-4, the J gene TRBJ2-1; 10 bases fit TRBD2. Trimming took 5 bases from V and 8 from J; bases not matched to a gene: 6. This CDR3 spans 14 amino acids. DNA for the CDR3: TGTGCCAGCAGTAGCGGGGGGGCTGTCGATGAGCAGTTCTTC. This translates into CASSSGGAVDEQFF.

This clonotype was detected a few times. This chain connects TRBV12-3 or TRBV12-4 to TRBJ2-2; TRBD2 matches at 7 bases. Losses at the gene ends were 6 bases for V and 5 bases for J; bases not matched to a gene: 3. CDR3 length: 13 residues. The DNA for the CDR3 is TGTGCCAGCAGATCTAGCGGAACCGGGGAGCTGTTTTTT. It is translated as CASRSSGTGELFF.